Shown below are 21 T cell receptor beta chains from a single sample sequenced in a study of T cells in localized non-small cell lung cancer. Generated by immunoSEQ multiplex PCR, the TCRdb table keeps only in-frame clones and is missing some. The repertoire consists of about 82,000 clones, with over 70% occurring once and the leading ten covering roughly 21%. Here the sequenced sample was PBMCs, taken before any cancer treatment. All receptors come from a man between 35 and 75 years old with stage II squamous cell lung carcinoma.

V and J are TRBV18 and TRBJ2-7; D is unclear. The CDR3 length is 15 residues. The V gene's germline CDR1 is KGHSH and CDR2 LQKENI. The V end lost 6 bases, the J end lost 5 bases, and 20 bases lay between the germline ends. The CDR3 bases are TGTGCCAGCTCCACTACATACAATCGTAGGGACGAGCAGTACTTC. As protein: CASSTTYNRRDEQYF.

The J gene is TRBJ1-3, the V gene TRBV5-6, with D perhaps TRBD1 (6 bases). The germline V gene has CDR1 SGHDT and CDR2 YYEEEE. The length of the CDR3 is 14 residues. V was pared by 4 bases and J by 8 bases, with 16 bases between. The CDR3 DNA reads as TGTGCCAGCAGCGTGACAGGCGGCAGGGACACCATATATTTT. It translates to CASSVTGGRDTIYF.

This clone was seen only a few times. An end of the junction differs from the germline gene, which may be a read error. V is TRBV6-6 and J is TRBJ1-1; D might be TRBD1 (5 bases). Germline loops: CDR1 MNHNY, CDR2 SVGAGI (reference sequence). This CDR3 has 12 residues. Here the CDR3 reads CTSRAFRGEAFF. CDR3 nucleotide sequence: TGTACCAGCAGGGCGTTCCGAGGTGAAGCTTTCTTT.

The genes are TRBV5-4 and TRBJ1-1, with 7 positions matching TRBD1. V lost 5 bases and J lost 3; bases outside the gene matches: 4. This CDR3 comprises 13 residues. Germline lookup yields CDR1 SGHNT and CDR2 YYREEE (reference sequence). The CDR3: CASSRGTDTEAFF. CDR3 DNA: TGTGCCAGCAGTCGTGGGACAGACACTGAAGCTTTCTTT.

The rearrangement joins TRBV30 to TRBJ1-2; D uncertain. CDR3 length equals 10 residues. With 7 bases removed from V and 7 bases from J, the gap between germline ends came to 10 bases. Germline CDR1 is GTSNPN and CDR2 is SVGIG (reference sequence). The CDR3 is CASKVGGYTF. In DNA form, the CDR3 reads TGTGCCTCTAAAGTGGGTGGCTACACCTTC.

This clone is a singleton in its sample. The chain carries TRBV7-9 and TRBJ2-3; perhaps TRBD1 as D (6 bases). The V and J ends lost 6 bases and 2 bases respectively, with 9 bases between them. Germline values: CDR1 SEHNR, CDR2 FQNEAQ (reference sequence). This CDR3 region has 13 residues. The CDR3 DNA follows: TGTGCCAGCAGACAGGGCGACACAGATACGCAGTATTTT. Protein product: CASRQGDTDTQYF.

This clone showed up just once. The CDR3 protein is CASSVSVAQETQYF. In DNA form, the CDR3 reads TGCGCCAGCAGCGTAAGCGTCGCCCAAGAGACCCAGTACTTC. The V call is TRBV5-1, the J call TRBJ2-5; the D is unclear. Trimming removed 4 bases at V and 1 base at J, with 11 bases between. The CDR3 is made up of 14 amino acids. CDR1 SGHRS and CDR2 YFSETQ come from the germline V gene.

V is TRBV29-1 and J is TRBJ2-7; the match to TRBD1 covers 8 bases. The V and J ends lost 7 bases and 2 bases, in that order; junction bases with no gene match: 7. The CDR3 is made up of 13 amino acids. Germline-derived CDR1 and CDR2 are SQVTM and ANQGSEA. Written as DNA, the CDR3 is TGCAGCGCTGGAGACAGGGGCCCCTACGAGCAGTACTTC. Translated, it gives CSAGDRGPYEQYF.

The chain uses TRBV5-1 and TRBJ2-1; D is possibly TRBD2 (5 bases). Trimming removed 0 bases at V and 1 base at J, with 8 bases between. This CDR3 has 15 amino acids. Per the germline V gene, CDR1 is SGHRS and CDR2 is YFSETQ. For the CDR3, the DNA is TGCGCCAGCAGCTTGGCGGGATTATCCTACAATGAGCAGTTCTTC. Translated, it gives CASSLAGLSYNEQFF.

This chain links TRBV10-3 with TRBJ1-2; TRBD1 is a possible D gene (5 bases). CDR1 ENHRY and CDR2 SYGVKD come from the germline V gene. Trimming shortened V by 8 bases and J by 7 bases, and 17 bases separated the two germline ends. This CDR3 contains 13 residues. CDR3 region: CAIGDPNGGGYTF. The CDR3 region has the DNA TGTGCCATCGGGGACCCCAATGGCGGTGGCTACACCTTC.

The rearrangement joins TRBV5-4 to TRBJ2-7, with D perhaps matching TRBD1 (6 bases). Germline V gene data show CDR1 as SGHNT and CDR2 as YYREEE (reference sequence). The V end lost 1 base, the J end lost 1 base, and 9 bases lay between the germline ends. CDR3 length: 14 amino acids. The CDR3 spells CASSLTGQSYEQYF. CDR3 DNA sequence: TGTGCCAGCAGCTTGACAGGGCAGTCCTACGAGCAGTACTTC.

This clone was seen just once. The gene calls are TRBV12-5 and TRBJ1-1, with D uncertain. This CDR3 is built from 14 residues. Germline V gene lookup returns CDR1 LGHNT and CDR2 FRNRAP. Trimming took off 7 bases at V and 0 bases at J, with 12 bases between the two ends. The CDR3 protein is CASAHRPVNTEAFF. In DNA, the CDR3 is TGTGCTAGTGCCCACCGCCCGGTGAACACTGAAGCTTTCTTT.

V usage is TRBV30 and J usage is TRBJ1-5, with D unclear. Germline V lookup: CDR1 GTSNPN, CDR2 SVGIG (reference sequence). V lost 2 bases and J lost 0, with 2 bases in between. This CDR3 is 12 amino acids long. The CDR3 spells CAWSSSNQPQHF. The CDR3 DNA sequence: TGTGCCTGGAGTTCTAGCAATCAGCCCCAGCATTTT.

The chain joins TRBV27 to TRBJ2-1, with 8 bases fitting TRBD2. The CDR3 has 14 residues. From germline, CDR1 is MNHEY and CDR2 SMNVEV (reference sequence). Trimming removed 5 bases from V and 4 bases from J; junction bases left unmatched: 4. CDR3 sequence: CASSGVAGYNEQFF. The CDR3 DNA reads as TGTGCCAGCAGTGGGGTAGCGGGGTACAATGAGCAGTTCTTC.

V is TRBV28 and J is TRBJ1-2; 10 bases map to TRBD1. This CDR3 is 14 amino acids long. V lost 3 bases and J lost 3; bases outside the gene matches: 1. Germline V CDR1 and CDR2: MDHEN, SYDVKM. CDR3 region: CASSLGQGYYGYTF. For the CDR3, the DNA is TGTGCCAGCAGTTTGGGACAGGGGTACTATGGCTACACCTTC.

The chain joins TRBV4-1 to TRBJ1-1; D is uncertain. With 4 bases removed from V and 1 base from J, the gap between germline ends came to 7 bases. This CDR3 has 13 residues. From germline, CDR1 is MGHRA and CDR2 YSYEKL. CDR3 DNA sequence: TGCGCCAGCAGCCTAGGAGGGAACACTGAAGCTTTCTTT. This gives the protein CASSLGGNTEAFF.

A word on this clone: Other DNA sequences of this sample code for an identical CDR3. V gene TRBV5-4 combines with J gene TRBJ2-3; D is undetermined. The CDR3 extends over 12 amino acids. In germline, CDR1 is SGHNT, CDR2 YYREEE (reference sequence). V lost 0 bases, J lost 7 bases, and 6 bases lay in between. CDR3 loop: CASSLDSNTQYF. In DNA, the CDR3 is TGTGCCAGCAGCTTGGACTCGAATACGCAGTATTTT.

In nucleotides, the CDR3 is TGCGCCAGCAGCGGAGGGCTTAATTCACCCCTCCACTTT. It yields the protein CASSGGLNSPLHF. The gene calls are TRBV4-1 and TRBJ1-6; no firm D call. V lost 5 bases, J lost 6 bases, and 8 bases lay in between. CDR3 length: 13 amino acids. The germline V gene encodes CDR1 MGHRA and CDR2 YSYEKL.

The chain has TRBV7-9 and TRBJ1-2; TRBD1 matches 9 bases. Germline assignment: CDR1 SEHNR and CDR2 FQNEAQ (reference sequence). The ends lost 7 bases at V and 1 base at J; junction bases unmatched: 10. This CDR3 has 16 residues. The CDR3 DNA reads TGTGCCAGCAACGTACAGGGGGCTAGGGGTAACTATGGCTACACCTTC. This encodes CASNVQGARGNYGYTF. The entire variable domain, with the rest obtained from reference TRBV7-9 and TRBJ1-2, is as follows: DTGVSQNPRHKITKRGQNVTFRCDPISEHNRLYWYRQTLGQGPEFLTYFQNEAQLEKSRLLSDRFSAERPKGSFSTLEIQRTEQGDSAMYLCASNVQGARGNYGYTFGSGTRLTVV.

V is TRBV5-6 and J is TRBJ1-2; 8 nucleotides agree with TRBD1. V shed 4 bases and J 2 bases; nucleotides not matched to a gene: 4. Germline V gene data show CDR1 as SGHDT and CDR2 as YYEEEE. The CDR3 contains 14 residues. CDR3 amino acids: CASSRQGINYGYTF. The CDR3 DNA reads as TGTGCCAGCAGCAGACAGGGGATAAACTATGGCTACACCTTC.

This clone is a singleton in its sample. The chain joins TRBV15 to TRBJ2-5, with 8 bases matching TRBD1. CDR1 and CDR2 (germline): LNHNV, YYDKDF (reference sequence). Trimming cost V 1 base and J 4 bases; bases outside gene matches: 11. This CDR3 comprises 17 residues. The CDR3 reads CATSRARTGLVPETQYF. The DNA for the CDR3 is TGTGCCACCAGCAGAGCCCGGACAGGGCTAGTACCAGAGACCCAGTACTTC. The variable domain in full, completed from reference TRBV15 and TRBJ2-5, reads DAMVIQNPRYQVTQFGKPVTLSCSQTLNHNVMYWYQQKSSQAPKLLFHYYDKDFNNEADTPDNFQSRRPNTSFCFLDIRSPGLGDTAMYLCATSRARTGLVPETQYFGPGTRLLVL.